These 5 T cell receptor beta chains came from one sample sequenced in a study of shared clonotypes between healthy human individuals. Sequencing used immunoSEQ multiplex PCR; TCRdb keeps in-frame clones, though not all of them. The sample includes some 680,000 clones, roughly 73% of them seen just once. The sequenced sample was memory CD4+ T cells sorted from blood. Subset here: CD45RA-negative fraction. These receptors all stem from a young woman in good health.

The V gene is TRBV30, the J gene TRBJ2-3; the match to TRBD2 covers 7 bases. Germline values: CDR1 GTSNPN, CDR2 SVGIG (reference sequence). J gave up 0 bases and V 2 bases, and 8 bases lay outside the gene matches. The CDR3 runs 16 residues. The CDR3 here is CAWSTGAGPSTDTQYF. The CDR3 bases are TGTGCCTGGAGTACGGGAGCGGGACCTAGCACAGATACGCAGTATTTT.

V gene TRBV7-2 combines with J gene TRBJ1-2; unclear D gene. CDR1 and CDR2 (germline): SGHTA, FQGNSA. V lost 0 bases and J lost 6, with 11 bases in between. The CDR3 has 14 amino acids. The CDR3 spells CASSLATYGNGYTF. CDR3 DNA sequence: TGTGCCAGCAGCTTAGCGACCTACGGGAATGGCTACACCTTC.

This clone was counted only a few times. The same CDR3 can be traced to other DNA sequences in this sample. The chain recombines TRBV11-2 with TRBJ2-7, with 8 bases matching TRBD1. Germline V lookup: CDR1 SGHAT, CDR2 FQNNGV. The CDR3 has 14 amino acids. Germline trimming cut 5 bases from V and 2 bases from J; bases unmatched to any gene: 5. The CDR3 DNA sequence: TGTGCCAGCAGCAACGACAGGGGACCCTACGAGCAGTACTTC. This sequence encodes CASSNDRGPYEQYF.

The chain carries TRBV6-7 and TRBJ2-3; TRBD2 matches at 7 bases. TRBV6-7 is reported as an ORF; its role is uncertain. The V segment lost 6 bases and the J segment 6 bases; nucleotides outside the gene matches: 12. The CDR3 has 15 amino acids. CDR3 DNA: TGTGCCAGCAGCTTGAGCGGCTATAGCGGGGATACGCAGTATTTT. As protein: CASSLSGYSGDTQYF.

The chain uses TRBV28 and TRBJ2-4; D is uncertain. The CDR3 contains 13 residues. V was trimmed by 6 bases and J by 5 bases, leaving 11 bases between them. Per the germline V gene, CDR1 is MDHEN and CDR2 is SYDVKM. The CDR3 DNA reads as TGTGCCAGCAGCAGGATGGCCCAAAACATTCAGTACTTC. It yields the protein CASSRMAQNIQYF.